This is a list of T cell receptor beta chains from one sample in a study of T cell responses to AZD1222 COVID-19 vaccine. TCRdb keeps only in-frame clones here, not all; method: immunoSEQ multiplex PCR. Among about 120,000 clones listed, 70% to 90% were seen once. Source: peripheral blood, taken on day 0 of MenACWY control vaccination. These receptors came from an adult in good health. Each CDR3 is given with its conserved first and last residue. D genes are given only for firm matches. Size values are once, few and many counts, or a class for expanded clones, and some rows have none.

few	TRBV28	TRBD1	TRBJ1-2	TGTGCCAGCGATTATTCCAGGACAGGGGGCGGCTATGGCTACACCTTC	CASDYSRTGGGYGYTF
few	TRBV5-1	TRBD2	TRBJ2-5	TGCGCCAGCAGGACTAGCGGGGTTGAGACCCAGTACTTC	CASRTSGVETQYF
few	TRBV9	TRBD2	TRBJ2-1	TGTGCCAGCAGCGACCCCGGGGGGGCCACGGATGAGCAGTTCTTC	CASSDPGGATDEQFF
.	TRBV5-1	TRBD2	TRBJ2-3	TGCGCCAGCACCCCGAGCGGGGGGGGTACTAGCACAGATACGCAGTATTTT	CASTPSGGGTSTDTQYF
once	TRBV30	.	TRBJ1-1	TGTGCCTCGGGAGAAGGGCAGTTGAACACTGAAGCTTTCTTT	CASGEGQLNTEAFF
few	TRBV4-1	TRBD2	TRBJ2-2	TGCGCCAGCAGCCAACCCCTCCTAGCGGGGTCCGGGGAGCTGTTTTTT	CASSQPLLAGSGELFF
.	TRBV19	.	TRBJ2-1	TGTGCCAGTAGTACTGGGATCTACAATGAGCAGTTCTTC	CASSTGIYNEQFF
.	TRBV2	.	TRBJ1-1	TGTGCCAGCAGGCCGGACAGGAACACTGAAGCTTTCTTT	CASRPDRNTEAFF
.	TRBV28	.	TRBJ2-7	TGTGCCAGCAGTAGGGGACGGGCCTACGAGCAGTACTTC	CASSRGRAYEQYF
.	TRBV18	.	TRBJ2-5	TGTGCCAGCTCACCAGCGGGTCAGGAGACCCAGTACTTC	CASSPAGQETQYF
.	TRBV19	.	TRBJ1-4	TGTGCCAGTAGTGGAGGGACGTGGGCAACTAATGAAAAACTGTTTTTT	CASSGGTWATNEKLFF
.	TRBV2	.	TRBJ2-3	TGTGCCAGCAGTGGGGGTCTCCAGGCTATTAGCACAGATACGCAGTATTTT	CASSGGLQAISTDTQYF
.	TRBV18	TRBD1	TRBJ2-3	TGTGCCAGCTCACCAATGCCGGGGCAGGGGGCAGATACGCAGTATTTT	CASSPMPGQGADTQYF
.	TRBV9	TRBD2	TRBJ2-7	TGTGCCAGCAGCGCAGAGGCTAGCGGGGTGGGGAACTCCTACGAGCAGTACTTC	CASSAEASGVGNSYEQYF
.	TRBV18	.	TRBJ1-2	TGTGCCAGCTCGGCTGTAGGGGACAATATTTATGGCTACACCTTC	CASSAVGDNIYGYTF
.	TRBV2	TRBD2	TRBJ2-3	TGTGCCAGCAGCTTTCGGGCTAGCGGGGCCAGCACAGATACGCAGTATTTT	CASSFRASGASTDTQYF
.	TRBV19	.	TRBJ1-2	TGTGCCAGTAGTATCGGACGGGTCTATGGCTACACCTTC	CASSIGRVYGYTF
.	TRBV2	.	TRBJ2-5	TGTGCCAGCAGTGAAGATGTAGCTACGGAGACCCAGTACTTC	CASSEDVATETQYF
.	TRBV5-5	.	TRBJ2-3	TGTGCCAGCACCCGGGAGGGGGCGCGGGTCACAGATACGCAGTATTTT	CASTREGARVTDTQYF
.	TRBV5-4	TRBD2	TRBJ2-1	TGTGCCAGCAGCTTGGCCCTAGCGGGGGGGACGGATAATGAGCAGTTCTTC	CASSLALAGGTDNEQFF
.	TRBV28	.	TRBJ1-2	TGTGCCAGCAGTTTCCAGACGCTCTACACCTTC	CASSFQTLYTF
.	TRBV11-2	TRBD2	TRBJ2-3	TGTGCCAGCAGCCGGACTAGCGGGGGCGGAGATACGCAGTATTTT	CASSRTSGGGDTQYF
.	TRBV6-6	.	TRBJ1-2	TGTGCCAGCAGTTATTTAGGGGCTGGCTACACCTTC	CASSYLGAGYTF
.	TRBV7-8	.	TRBJ2-1	TGTGCCAGCAGCTTGAGCGTGTACAATGAGCAGTTCTTC	CASSLSVYNEQFF
.	TRBV4-1	.	TRBJ2-4	TGCGCCAGCAGCCAAGTTTATGGGGGGTCTGAAAACATTCAGTACTTC	CASSQVYGGSENIQYF
.	TRBV4-1	.	TRBJ2-7	TGCGCCAGCAGCCAAGTAGGAGGCTACGAGCAGTACTTC	CASSQVGGYEQYF
.	TRBV2	.	TRBJ1-2	TGTGCCAGCCGGTTGGGGGCCAACTATGGCTACACCTTC	CASRLGANYGYTF
.	TRBV7-2	.	TRBJ1-1	TGTGCCAGCAGCTTCGAGCTCTCAGGGTTGGGCACTGAAGCTTTCTTT	CASSFELSGLGTEAFF
.	TRBV6-5	TRBD1	TRBJ1-5	TGTGCCAGCTCCCGGGACAGGAGACAGCCCCAGCATTTT	CASSRDRRQPQHF
.	TRBV14	.	TRBJ1-6	TGTGCCAGCAGCCCCACTGGGCGCTATAATTCACCCCTCCACTTT	CASSPTGRYNSPLHF
.	TRBV6-5	.	TRBJ2-3	TGTGCCAGCAGTACCGAGGATACGCAGTATTTT	CASSTEDTQYF
.	TRBV6-5	TRBD1	TRBJ2-4	TGTGCCAGCAGCCGGACAGGGGGCACCAAAAACATTCAGTACTTC	CASSRTGGTKNIQYF
.	TRBV2	.	TRBJ2-2	TGTGCCAGCAGTGCGGTAGGGCGGTCACCGAACACCGGGGAGCTGTTTTTT	CASSAVGRSPNTGELFF
.	TRBV6-5	.	TRBJ1-4	TGTGCCAGCAGGAGGAGTTCTAATGAAAAACTGTTTTTT	CASRRSSNEKLFF
.	TRBV2	TRBD1	TRBJ1-3	TGTGCCAGCAGGGCAGCAGGGGGGAATATTGGAAACACCATATATTTT	CASRAAGGNIGNTIYF
.	TRBV11-1	.	TRBJ2-5	TGTGCCAGCAGCTTCCGGACGACCGGAGAGACCCAGTACTTC	CASSFRTTGETQYF
.	TRBV19	.	TRBJ1-5	TGTGCCACCAGGGGTTGGGGGGAAAGCAATCAGCCCCAGCATTTT	CATRGWGESNQPQHF
.	TRBV27	.	TRBJ1-6	TGTGCCAGCAGTTTCCGGGCAGATAATTCACCCCTCCACTTT	CASSFRADNSPLHF
.	TRBV29-1	.	TRBJ1-2	TGCAGCGTGGAAAAAAACGGTGGCTACACCTTC	CSVEKNGGYTF
.	TRBV5-1	TRBD1	TRBJ1-2	TGCGCCAGCGGGTATACAGGGGCCGACTATGGCTACACCTTC	CASGYTGADYGYTF
.	TRBV3-1/TRBV3-2	.	TRBJ1-2	TGTGCCAGCAGCCAAGCTCAGGGCGGCTACACCTTC	CASSQAQGGYTF
.	TRBV29-1	.	TRBJ1-1	TGCAGCGTTGCTTACGACTACCTGGGCACTGAAGCTTTCTTT	CSVAYDYLGTEAFF
.	TRBV29-1	TRBD2	TRBJ2-7	TGCAGCGTTGAAGGGACTAGCGGGGGGACCTACGAGCAGTACTTC	CSVEGTSGGTYEQYF
.	TRBV27	TRBD2	TRBJ2-3	TGTGCCAGCAGCCTTAGCGGGGGGACTTTTACAGATACGCAGTATTTT	CASSLSGGTFTDTQYF
.	TRBV7-6	TRBD1	TRBJ2-3	TGTGCCAGCAGCCCATCCCTAGGGGGGACAGGGGCAGATACGCAGTATTTT	CASSPSLGGTGADTQYF
.	TRBV6-2/TRBV6-3	TRBD1	TRBJ2-7	TGTGCCAGCAGTCCCGGACAGGTGACCGAGCAGTACTTC	CASSPGQVTEQYF
.	TRBV27	TRBD1	TRBJ1-1	TGTGCCAGCAGTTTTTCGGACAGGGCGAACACTGAAGCTTTCTTT	CASSFSDRANTEAFF
.	TRBV4-3	TRBD1	TRBJ2-2	TGCGCCAGCAGCCAGCCGGGACAGGGGGACACCGGGGAGCTGTTTTTT	CASSQPGQGDTGELFF
.	TRBV4-3	.	TRBJ2-5	TGCGCCAGCAGCCAAGACCCCGCGGGTTGGGAGACCCAGTACTTC	CASSQDPAGWETQYF
.	TRBV14	TRBD2	TRBJ2-1	TGTGCCAGCAGTCGTCCCGGGACTAGCGACTACAATGAGCAGTTCTTC	CASSRPGTSDYNEQFF
.	TRBV28	.	TRBJ1-6	TGTGCCAGCACCCATGCAACGACGGATTATAATTCACCCCTCCACTTT	CASTHATTDYNSPLHF
.	TRBV7-8	.	TRBJ2-7	TGTGCCAGCAGCTTAGGGGATCGGAGAACCTACGAGCAGTACTTC	CASSLGDRRTYEQYF
.	TRBV5-6	TRBD2	TRBJ2-3	TGTGCCAGCAGCTTGGGGACTAGCGGAAGCACAGATACGCAGTATTTT	CASSLGTSGSTDTQYF
.	TRBV7-2	TRBD1	TRBJ1-1	TGTGCCAGCAGCTTAGTGATGGGGGGAGGGGGCATGAACACTGAAGCTTTCTTT	CASSLVMGGGGMNTEAFF
.	TRBV14	.	TRBJ2-4	TGTGCCAGCAGCCAAGACCATCTCCAGTACTTC	CASSQDHLQYF
.	TRBV4-1	TRBD1	TRBJ1-2	TGCGCCAGCAGCCAAGATCCGGACAGGGACGGTGGTGGCTACACCTTC	CASSQDPDRDGGGYTF
.	TRBV28	TRBD1	TRBJ2-3	TGTGCCAGCACCCCATGGGGACAGTTCAGAAAAGATACGCAGTATTTT	CASTPWGQFRKDTQYF
once	TRBV9	.	TRBJ1-6	TGTGCCAGCAGCGTAGCACAGTCAGGTTCACCCCTCCACTTT	CASSVAQSGSPLHF
.	TRBV5-1	TRBD1	TRBJ2-5	TGCGCCAGCAGCGTAGGGGGCCCAGAGACCCAGTACTTC	CASSVGGPETQYF